These 16 T cell receptor beta chains came from one sample sequenced in a study of post-analysis software for immune sequencing data. Study-wide findings and caveats: Five or six TRBV segments appeared more often in patients than in controls, and TRBV5-6, TRBV5-1 and TRBV20-1 were among these.

These TCRs are of unknown antigen specificity. Sequencing libraries made from TCR beta cDNA carried unique molecular identifiers. TCRdb independently ran MiXCR on the PCR reads; one entry per CDR3 protein. The sample contains some 370,000 distinct CDR3 sequences, 30% to 45% of which appear only once. The sequenced sample consisted of blood. The receptors stem from a girl aged 10 to 17 with multiple sclerosis.

V and J are TRBV7-9 and TRBJ1-1; 9 bases are a match to TRBD1. The CDR3 spans 16 residues. J was trimmed by 1 base and V by 5 bases; bases with no gene match: 8. The V gene's germline CDR1 is SEHNR and CDR2 FQNEAQ (reference sequence). Written as DNA, the CDR3 is TGTGCCAGCAGCGGCGATTGGGACAGGGAGAACACTGAAGCTTTCTTT. It yields the protein CASSGDWDRENTEAFF.

This chain joins TRBV11-2 and TRBJ2-7; the match to TRBD2 covers 8 bases. Trimming took 11 bases from V and 3 from J; bases not matched to a gene: 9. CDR3 size: 13 residues. Germline loops: CDR1 SGHAT, CDR2 FQNNGV. CDR3 region: CASGGGNSYEQYF. The CDR3 DNA is TGTGCCTCCGGGGGGGGGAACAGCTACGAGCAGTACTTC.

In this sample, this clonotype turned up once. This chain links TRBV19 with TRBJ2-3, with 13 bases matching TRBD2. The V and J ends lost 3 bases and 0 bases, in that order; junction bases with no gene match: 6. Germline lookup yields CDR1 LNHDA and CDR2 SQIVND (reference sequence). CDR3 length equals 18 residues. The CDR3 reads CASSMLTSGGSSTDTQYF. In DNA form, the CDR3 reads TGTGCCAGTAGTATGTTGACTAGCGGGGGGTCTAGCACAGATACGCAGTATTTT.

This clonotype was picked up a small number of times. CDR3 nucleotides: TGTGCCACCTCGCAGGCAGGGTTGAACACTGAAGCTTTCTTT. This codes for CATSQAGLNTEAFF. The chain has TRBV10-3 and TRBJ1-1; TRBD1 is a possible D gene (5 bases). Between the trimmed V and J ends, which lost 10 bases and 0 bases, there was a span of 15 bases. Germline values: CDR1 ENHRY, CDR2 SYGVKD. This CDR3 has 14 residues.

A few counts support this clonotype. This sequence joins TRBV5-8 and TRBJ2-7; tentatively, D is TRBD1 or TRBD2 (5 bases each). The J call could be wrong; TRBJ2-5 is a better fit for the DNA end. The CDR3 sequence is 14 residues long. Germline V gene sequence: CDR1 SGHTS, CDR2 YDEGEE. The CDR3 DNA follows: TGTGCCAGCAGCTTGGCGGGGCTGCGAGAGACCCAGTACTTC. As protein: CASSLAGLRETQYF.

V and J are TRBV6-5 and TRBJ2-7; tentative D call: TRBD1 (7 bases). CDR1 is MNHEY, CDR2 SVGAGI, per germline. The CDR3 consists of 13 residues. Trimming cost V 6 bases and J 2 bases, with 11 bases left between them. CDR3 sequence: CASRGGQPYEQYF. CDR3 sequence (DNA): TGTGCCAGCAGGGGGGGACAGCCCTACGAGCAGTACTTC.

The genes are TRBV20-1 and TRBJ2-3; D perhaps matches TRBD2 (7 bases). The CDR3 is 17 amino acids. Trimming took 6 bases from V and 1 from J, leaving 23 bases between them. From germline, CDR1 is DFQATT and CDR2 SNEGSKA (reference sequence). CDR3 coding DNA: TGCAGTGCGCATGAGTGGGGGGGGCCATTCGGCACAGATACGCAGTATTTT. Residues: CSAHEWGGPFGTDTQYF.

The chain has TRBV28 and TRBJ1-4; D possibly corresponds to TRBD1 (5 bases). Germline V lookup: CDR1 MDHEN, CDR2 SYDVKM. V was cut by 2 bases and J by 5 bases, with 9 bases left in between. CDR3 length equals 14 residues. CDR3 nucleotide sequence: TGTGCCAGCAGTTTACCACGGGGGAATGAAAAACTGTTTTTT. Amino acid sequence: CASSLPRGNEKLFF.

On this clonotype itself: At one end the junction does not follow the germline gene, possibly because of a read error. The genes are TRBV4-3 and TRBJ1-1; 7 bases line up with TRBD1. The CDR3 has 15 amino acids. Germline CDR1 is LGHNA and CDR2 is YSLEER. The chain's CDR3 is CASSQSGTEGGEAFF. In DNA, the CDR3 is TGCGCTAGCAGCCAATCCGGGACAGAGGGCGGTGAAGCTTTCTTT.

This clonotype was picked up a small number of times. This chain joins TRBV20-1 and TRBJ2-1; TRBD2 agrees at 13 bases. Germline CDR1 is DFQATT and CDR2 is SNEGSKA (reference sequence). This CDR3 spans 17 amino acids. Germline trimming cut 1 base from V and 0 bases from J; bases unmatched to any gene: 3. CDR3 bases: TGCAGTGCTAGAGTCTGGACTAGCGGGGGCTCCTACAATGAGCAGTTCTTC. Its translation is CSARVWTSGGSYNEQFF.

The chain has TRBV4-1 and TRBJ1-3, with D unclear. Trimming shortened V by 3 bases and J by 0 bases, and 18 bases separated the two germline ends. Germline V CDR1 and CDR2: MGHRA, YSYEKL. This CDR3 is 18 amino acids long. The CDR3 protein is CASSQGSFEKGSGNTIYF. In DNA, the CDR3 is TGCGCCAGCAGCCAGGGGTCCTTCGAGAAGGGCTCTGGAAACACCATATATTTT.

The V and J genes are TRBV12-3 or TRBV12-4 and TRBJ2-4, with D perhaps TRBD2 (5 bases). The CDR3 covers 13 residues. Trimming cost V 6 bases and J 6 bases, with 12 bases left between them. The CDR3 nucleotides are TGTGCCAGCAGAACTGGAGGCTCAAACATTCAGTACTTC. Encoded protein: CASRTGGSNIQYF.

The chain employs TRBV28 and TRBJ1-2; tentative D call: TRBD1 (5 bases). V lost 4 bases and J lost 5, with 8 bases in between. This CDR3 has 12 residues. Germline CDR1 reads MDHEN; CDR2 reads SYDVKM. The CDR3 region has the DNA TGTGCCAGCAGTTGGGACGGATATGGCTACACCTTC. Its translation is CASSWDGYGYTF.

This clonotype was found many times. The chain uses TRBV7-6 and TRBJ2-7; D unclear. This CDR3 is built from 14 residues. Germline V gives CDR1 SGHVS, CDR2 FNYEAQ. Trimming removed 2 bases from V and 3 bases from J, with 11 bases in between. The CDR3 sequence: CASSLTPSDYEQYF. The CDR3 region has the DNA TGTGCCAGCAGCTTAACTCCTTCCGACTACGAGCAGTACTTC.

This clonotype was recorded once. This rearrangement joins TRBV28 to TRBJ2-7, with D possibly matching TRBD2 (5 bases). The DNA matches TRBJ2-5 better at its end, which makes the J call doubtful. The CDR3 consists of 14 residues. Germline V gives CDR1 MDHEN, CDR2 SYDVKM. CDR3: CASTKSWERETQYF. The CDR3 bases are TGTGCCAGCACGAAAAGTTGGGAGAGGGAGACCCAGTACTTC.

This clonotype was detected many times. This chain links TRBV29-1 with TRBJ1-2; D is ambiguous. The CDR3 runs to 16 residues. The germline CDR1 and CDR2 sequences are SQVTM and ANQGSEA. V was cut by 0 bases and J by 4 bases, with 18 bases left in between. In DNA, the CDR3 is TGCAGCGTTGAAGATCCTTGGCCAGCTTCCAGCTATGGCTACACCTTC. Amino acid sequence: CSVEDPWPASSYGYTF.